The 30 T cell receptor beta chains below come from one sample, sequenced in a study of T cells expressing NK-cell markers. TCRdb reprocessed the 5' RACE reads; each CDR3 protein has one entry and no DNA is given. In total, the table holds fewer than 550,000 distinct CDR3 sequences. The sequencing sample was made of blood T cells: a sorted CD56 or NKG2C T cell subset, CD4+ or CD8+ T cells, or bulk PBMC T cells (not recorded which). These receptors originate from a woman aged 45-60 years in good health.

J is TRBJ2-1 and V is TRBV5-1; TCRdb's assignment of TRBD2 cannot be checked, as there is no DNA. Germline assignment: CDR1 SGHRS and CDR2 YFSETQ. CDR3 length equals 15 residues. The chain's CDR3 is CASSLLTGANNEQFF.

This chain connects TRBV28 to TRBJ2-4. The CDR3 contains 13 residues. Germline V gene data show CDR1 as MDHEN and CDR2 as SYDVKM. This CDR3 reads CASSLKRTKDQYF. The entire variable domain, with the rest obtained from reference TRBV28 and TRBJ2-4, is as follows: DVKVTQSSRYLVKRTGEKVFLECVQDMDHENMFWYRQDPGLGLRLIYFSYDVKMKEKGDIPEGYSVSREKKERFSLILESASTNQTSMYLCASSLKRTKDQYFGAGTRLSVL.

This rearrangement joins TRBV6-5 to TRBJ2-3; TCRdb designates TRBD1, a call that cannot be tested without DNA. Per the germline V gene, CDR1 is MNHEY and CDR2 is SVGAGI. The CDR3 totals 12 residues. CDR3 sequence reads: CASSLDRVTQYF.

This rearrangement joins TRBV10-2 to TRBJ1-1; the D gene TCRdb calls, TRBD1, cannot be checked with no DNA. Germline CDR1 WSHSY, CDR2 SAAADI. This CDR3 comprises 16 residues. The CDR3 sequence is CASSPSLTGADTEAFF.

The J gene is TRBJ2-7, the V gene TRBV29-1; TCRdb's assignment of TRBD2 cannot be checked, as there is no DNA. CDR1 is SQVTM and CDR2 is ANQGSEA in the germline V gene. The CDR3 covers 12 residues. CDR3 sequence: CSVGLASYEQYF.

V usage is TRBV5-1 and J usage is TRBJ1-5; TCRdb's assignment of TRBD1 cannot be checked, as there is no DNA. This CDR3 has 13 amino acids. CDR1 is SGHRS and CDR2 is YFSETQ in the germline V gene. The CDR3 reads CASAPEGDQPQHF.

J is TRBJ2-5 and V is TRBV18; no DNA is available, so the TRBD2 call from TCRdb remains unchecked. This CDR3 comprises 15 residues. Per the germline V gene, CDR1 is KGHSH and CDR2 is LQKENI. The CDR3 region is CASSPLAGTQETQYF.

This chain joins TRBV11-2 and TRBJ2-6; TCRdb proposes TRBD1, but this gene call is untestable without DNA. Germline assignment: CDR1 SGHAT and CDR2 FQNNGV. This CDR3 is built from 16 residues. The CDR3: CASSLVGGSGANVLTF.

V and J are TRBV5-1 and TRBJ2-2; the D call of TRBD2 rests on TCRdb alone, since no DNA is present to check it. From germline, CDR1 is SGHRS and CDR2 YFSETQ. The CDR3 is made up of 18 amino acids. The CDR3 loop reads CASSPGADVAGVNGELFF.

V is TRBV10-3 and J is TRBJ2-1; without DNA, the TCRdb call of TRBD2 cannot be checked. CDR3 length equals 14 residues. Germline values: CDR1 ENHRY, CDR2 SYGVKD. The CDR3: CAISSRLVSDEQFF.

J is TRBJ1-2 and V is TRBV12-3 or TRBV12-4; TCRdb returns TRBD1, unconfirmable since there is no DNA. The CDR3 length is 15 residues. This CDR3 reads CASSPSVTGPYGYTF.

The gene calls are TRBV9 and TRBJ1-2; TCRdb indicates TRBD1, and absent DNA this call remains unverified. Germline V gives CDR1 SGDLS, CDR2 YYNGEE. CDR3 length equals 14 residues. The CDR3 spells CASSVSQGEEGYTF.

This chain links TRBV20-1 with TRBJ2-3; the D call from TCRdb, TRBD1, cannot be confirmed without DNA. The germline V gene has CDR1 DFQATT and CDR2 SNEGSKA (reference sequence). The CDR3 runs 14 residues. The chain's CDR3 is CSFYGQSSTDTQYF.

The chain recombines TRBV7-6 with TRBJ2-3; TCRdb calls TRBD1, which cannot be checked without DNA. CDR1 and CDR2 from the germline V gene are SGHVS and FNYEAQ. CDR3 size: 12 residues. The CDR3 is CASSPVEDTQYF.

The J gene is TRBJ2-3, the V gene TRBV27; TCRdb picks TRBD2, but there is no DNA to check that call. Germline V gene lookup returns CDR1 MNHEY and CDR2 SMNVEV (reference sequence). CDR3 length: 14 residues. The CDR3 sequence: CASSASGGTDTQYF.

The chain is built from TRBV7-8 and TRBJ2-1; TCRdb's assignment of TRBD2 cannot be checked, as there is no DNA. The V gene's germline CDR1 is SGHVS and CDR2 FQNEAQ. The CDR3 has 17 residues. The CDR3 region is CASSLAGRLAFVGEQFF.

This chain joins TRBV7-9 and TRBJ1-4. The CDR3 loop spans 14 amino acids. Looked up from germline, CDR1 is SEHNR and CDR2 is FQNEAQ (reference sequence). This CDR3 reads CASSLADRPEKLFF.

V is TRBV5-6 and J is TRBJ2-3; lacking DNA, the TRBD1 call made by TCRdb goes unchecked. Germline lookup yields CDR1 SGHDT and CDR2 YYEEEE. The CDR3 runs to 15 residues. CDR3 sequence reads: CASSFRTTSTDTQYF.

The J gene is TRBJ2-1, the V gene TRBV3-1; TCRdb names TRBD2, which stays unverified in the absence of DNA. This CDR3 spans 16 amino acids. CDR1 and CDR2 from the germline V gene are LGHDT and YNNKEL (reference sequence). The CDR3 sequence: CASSQLAGGPYNEQFF.

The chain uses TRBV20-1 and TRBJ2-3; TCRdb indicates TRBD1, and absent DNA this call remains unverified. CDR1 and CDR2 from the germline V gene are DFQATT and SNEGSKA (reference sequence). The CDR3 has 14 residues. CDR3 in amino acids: CSAGGSGNTDTQYF.

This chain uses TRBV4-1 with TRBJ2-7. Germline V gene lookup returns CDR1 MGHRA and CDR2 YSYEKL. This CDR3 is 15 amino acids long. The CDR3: CASSRYSNQQYEQYF.

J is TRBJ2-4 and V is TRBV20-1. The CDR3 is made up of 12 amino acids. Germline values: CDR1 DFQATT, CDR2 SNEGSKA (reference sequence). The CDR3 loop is CSASPPKNIQYF.

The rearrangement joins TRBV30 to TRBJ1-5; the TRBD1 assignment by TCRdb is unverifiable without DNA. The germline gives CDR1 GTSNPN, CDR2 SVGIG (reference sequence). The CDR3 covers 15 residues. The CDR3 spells CAWSVRAGKGEPQHF.

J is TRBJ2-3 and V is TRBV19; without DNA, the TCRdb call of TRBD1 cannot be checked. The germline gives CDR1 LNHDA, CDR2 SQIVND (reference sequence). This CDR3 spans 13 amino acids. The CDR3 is CASVPRWGDTQYF.

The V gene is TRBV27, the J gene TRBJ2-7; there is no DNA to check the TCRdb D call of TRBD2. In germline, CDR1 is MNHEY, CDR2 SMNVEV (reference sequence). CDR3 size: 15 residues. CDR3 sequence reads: CASSFTGTSSYEQYF.

The CDR3 sequence is CASSLGGSGSSPIEQFF. This sequence joins TRBV5-1 and TRBJ2-1; TCRdb returns TRBD1, unconfirmable since there is no DNA. Per germline, CDR1 SGHRS and CDR2 YFSETQ. This CDR3 has 17 amino acids.

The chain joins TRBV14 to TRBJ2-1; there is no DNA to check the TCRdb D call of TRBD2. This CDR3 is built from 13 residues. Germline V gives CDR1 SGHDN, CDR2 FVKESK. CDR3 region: CASSQLRELEQFF.

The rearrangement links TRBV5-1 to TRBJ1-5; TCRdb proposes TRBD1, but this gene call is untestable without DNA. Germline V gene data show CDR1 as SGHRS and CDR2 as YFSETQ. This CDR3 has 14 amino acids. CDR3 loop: CASSLGFPGQPQHF.

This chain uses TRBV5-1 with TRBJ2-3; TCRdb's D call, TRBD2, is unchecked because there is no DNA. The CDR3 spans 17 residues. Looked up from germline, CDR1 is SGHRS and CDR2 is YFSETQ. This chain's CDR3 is CASSWDLAGGATDTQYF.

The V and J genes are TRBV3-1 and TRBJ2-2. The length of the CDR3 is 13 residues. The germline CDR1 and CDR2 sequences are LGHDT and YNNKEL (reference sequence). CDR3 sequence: CASRPRVGGELFF.